The count of the clone carrying this TCR beta chain is one. Some clones are missing from TCRdb's copy, which holds only in-frame ones; the method was immunoSEQ multiplex PCR. The sample has roughly 150,000 clones, about 88% seen once. The data originate from a study of blood T cell repertoires in COVID-19. This CDR3 region has 14 residues. Germline-derived CDR1 and CDR2 are LNHNV and YYDKDF (reference sequence). The V end lost 8 bases, the J end lost 4 bases, and 15 bases lay between the germline ends. The chain employs TRBV15 and TRBJ2-1; D gene ambiguous. Sequenced material: peripheral blood. This receptor was obtained from a woman in her sixties with COVID-19, enrolled during active disease. CDR3 region: CATGPQITYNEQFF. CDR3 nucleotides: TGTGCCACCGGCCCCCAGATTACATACAATGAGCAGTTCTTC.